The sequence of this TCR beta chain was determined in a study of CD8+ T cells in alopecia areata. Isolation of CD4+ and CD8+ T cells from PBMCs was achieved by sorting. As the sequencing template, cDNA was produced by extracting RNA and reverse transcribing it. TCRdb's copy holds only in-frame clones and misses some; the assay was immunoSEQ multiplex PCR. This repertoire shows 180,000 or so clones, 50% to 70% found once; its top ten account for around 1.8%. The germline V gene encodes CDR1 SQVTM and CDR2 ANQGSEA. The ends were cut back, 4 bases at V and 5 bases at J, with 10 bases in the middle. This CDR3 spans 12 amino acids. This clone was detected once.

This clonotype was sampled from a human donor with alopecia areata. The chain joins TRBV29-1 to TRBJ2-3; no reliable D call. The sample was CD4+ T cells sorted from blood, taken at week 0. The DNA for the CDR3 is TGCAGCGTTGTAATCACGCTAGATACGCAGTATTTT. It translates to CSVVITLDTQYF.